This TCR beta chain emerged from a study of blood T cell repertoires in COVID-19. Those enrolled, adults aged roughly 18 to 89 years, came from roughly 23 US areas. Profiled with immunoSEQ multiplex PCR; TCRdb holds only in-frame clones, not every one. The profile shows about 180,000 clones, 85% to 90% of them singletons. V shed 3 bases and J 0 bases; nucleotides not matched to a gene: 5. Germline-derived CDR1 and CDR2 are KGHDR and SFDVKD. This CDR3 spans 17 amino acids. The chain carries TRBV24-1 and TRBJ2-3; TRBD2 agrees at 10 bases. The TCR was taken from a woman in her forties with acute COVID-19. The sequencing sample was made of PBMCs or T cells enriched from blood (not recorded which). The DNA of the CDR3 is TGTGCCACCAGTGATGCACTAGCGGGACCTAGCACAGATACGCAGTATTTT. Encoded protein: CATSDALAGPSTDTQYF.